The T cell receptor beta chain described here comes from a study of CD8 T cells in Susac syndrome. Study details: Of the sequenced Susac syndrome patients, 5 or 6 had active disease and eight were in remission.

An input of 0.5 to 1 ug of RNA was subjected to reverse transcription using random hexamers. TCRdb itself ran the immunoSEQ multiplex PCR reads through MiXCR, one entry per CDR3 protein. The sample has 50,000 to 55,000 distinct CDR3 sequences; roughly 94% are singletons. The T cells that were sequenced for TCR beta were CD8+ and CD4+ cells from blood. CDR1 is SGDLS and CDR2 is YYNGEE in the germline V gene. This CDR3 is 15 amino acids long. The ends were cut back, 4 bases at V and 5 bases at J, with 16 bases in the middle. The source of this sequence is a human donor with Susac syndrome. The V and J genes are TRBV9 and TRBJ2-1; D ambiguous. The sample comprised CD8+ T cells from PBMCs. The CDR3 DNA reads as TGTGCCAGCAGCCCCGAGCCTGGGTCCGACAATGAGCAGTTCTTC. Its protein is CASSPEPGSDNEQFF.